What follows is one T cell receptor beta chain and its context. Enrolled through a virtual design, the participants were between roughly 18 and 95 years of age and came from around 25 US areas. The sample originates from a study of blood T cell repertoires in COVID-19. Study-level background: PBMCs, B-cell-depleted T cells, or T cells provided the cDNA or gDNA that made up the material.

After removal of 5 bases from V and 8 bases from J, the junction contained 7 bases not matched to a gene. CDR3 length: 15 residues. Germline values: CDR1 MNHEY, CDR2 SVGAGI. The method was immunoSEQ multiplex PCR; TCRdb's version includes in-frame clones alone and lacks a portion of them. Among 200,000 to 250,000 clones listed, 82% were seen once. Sequenced sample: PBMCs or T cells enriched from blood (not recorded which). The TCR was taken from a woman aged 60-75 years who had recovered from COVID-19. The gene calls are TRBV6-5 and TRBJ1-4; 11 positions match TRBD1. The CDR3 DNA reads TGTGCCAGCAGTCCAGGACAGGGGGCAAGGGAAAAACTGTTTTTT. Translation: CASSPGQGAREKLFF.